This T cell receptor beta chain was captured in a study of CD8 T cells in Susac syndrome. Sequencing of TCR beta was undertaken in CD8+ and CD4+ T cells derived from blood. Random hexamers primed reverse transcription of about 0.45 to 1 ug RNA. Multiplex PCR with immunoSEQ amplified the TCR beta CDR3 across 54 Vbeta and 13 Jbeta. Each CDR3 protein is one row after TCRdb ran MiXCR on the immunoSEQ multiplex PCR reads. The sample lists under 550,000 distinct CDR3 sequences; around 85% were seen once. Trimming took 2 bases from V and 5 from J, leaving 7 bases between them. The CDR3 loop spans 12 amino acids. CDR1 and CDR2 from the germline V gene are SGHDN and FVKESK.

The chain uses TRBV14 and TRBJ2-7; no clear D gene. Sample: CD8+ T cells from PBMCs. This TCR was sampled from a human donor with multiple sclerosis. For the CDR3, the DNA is TGTGCCAGCAGCCAACCCGGTAACGAGCAGTACTTC. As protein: CASSQPGNEQYF.